These T cell receptor beta chains were read from a single sample in a study of CD8 T cell repertoires and HIV-1 epitope variants. Assay: immunoSEQ multiplex PCR; the TCRdb copy retains only in-frame clones and omits some. This sample has around 5,400 clones, with approximately 60% found just once. These TCRs are of unknown antigen specificity. Specimen: cultured CD8+ T cells derived from PBMCs. The source is a male donor with HIV. The CDR3 runs from the conserved cysteine through the conserved F or W. The order of the fields is CDR3 DNA, CDR3 protein, clone size, V gene, J gene, D gene. D genes are given only for firm matches. A clone size is listed for some rows: how often the clone was seen (once, few, many), or a class if it is expanded.

cdr3_nt: TGTGCCAGCATCCTTGGGGGGGGCGGCACAGATACGCAGTATTTT; cdr3_aa: CASILGGGGTDTQYF; clone_size: few; v_call: TRBV28; j_call: TRBJ2-3; d_call: NA
cdr3_nt: TGTGCCAGCAGCCTGGACAGGGGGAGCAATCAGCCCCAGCATTTT; cdr3_aa: CASSLDRGSNQPQHF; clone_size: once; v_call: TRBV5-4; j_call: TRBJ1-5; d_call: TRBD1
cdr3_nt: TGTGCTAGCAGCCGCGGACTAGCTGAGAACACCGGGGAGCTGTTTTTT; cdr3_aa: CASSRGLAENTGELFF; clone_size: NA; v_call: TRBV7-7; j_call: TRBJ2-2; d_call: TRBD2
cdr3_nt: TGTGCCAGCAGAGGGAGTCCCTACGAGCAGTACTTC; cdr3_aa: CASRGSPYEQYF; clone_size: NA; v_call: TRBV28; j_call: TRBJ2-7; d_call: NA
cdr3_nt: TGTGCCAGCAGTGAAGTTGGAGGGGATATCGCTGAAGCTTTCTTT; cdr3_aa: CASSEVGGDIAEAFF; clone_size: NA; v_call: TRBV6-1; j_call: TRBJ1-1; d_call: NA
cdr3_nt: TGTGCCAGCAGCTTCCATTTGAGGGGAGCAGACAATGAGCAGTTCTTC; cdr3_aa: CASSFHLRGADNEQFF; clone_size: NA; v_call: TRBV7-9; j_call: TRBJ2-1; d_call: NA
cdr3_nt: TGTGCCAGCAGCTTACGAGCGGGCGAGCAGTACTTC; cdr3_aa: CASSLRAGEQYF; clone_size: NA; v_call: TRBV7-4; j_call: TRBJ2-7; d_call: NA
cdr3_nt: TGTGCCAGCAGCTTAGGGGGGACTAGTAGGGCAGATACGCAGTATTTT; cdr3_aa: CASSLGGTSRADTQYF; clone_size: NA; v_call: TRBV11-2; j_call: TRBJ2-3; d_call: TRBD2
cdr3_nt: TGTGCCACCAGCAGAGGACAGGGGGACACCGGGGAGCTGTTTTTT; cdr3_aa: CATSRGQGDTGELFF; clone_size: NA; v_call: TRBV15; j_call: TRBJ2-2; d_call: TRBD1
cdr3_nt: TGTGCCATCAGTGGGGGAGGCGATGAGCAGTTCTTC; cdr3_aa: CAISGGGDEQFF; clone_size: NA; v_call: TRBV10-3; j_call: TRBJ2-1; d_call: NA
cdr3_nt: TGTGCCAGCAGTCCAGACAGAACTCCCTACAATGAGCAGTTCTTC; cdr3_aa: CASSPDRTPYNEQFF; clone_size: NA; v_call: TRBV6-5; j_call: TRBJ2-1; d_call: NA
cdr3_nt: TGCGCCAGCAGTGAAACGCTAGCGGGGACAGATACGCAGTATTTT; cdr3_aa: CASSETLAGTDTQYF; clone_size: few; v_call: TRBV10-2; j_call: TRBJ2-3; d_call: TRBD2
cdr3_nt: TGTGCCAGCAGCTTAGCGGCCGGGAATTCACCCCTCCACTTT; cdr3_aa: CASSLAAGNSPLHF; clone_size: NA; v_call: TRBV7-9; j_call: TRBJ1-6; d_call: NA
cdr3_nt: TGTGCCAGCAGTTGGGGCCGGGACAGCACCTACGAGCAGTACTTC; cdr3_aa: CASSWGRDSTYEQYF; clone_size: NA; v_call: TRBV2; j_call: TRBJ2-7; d_call: TRBD1
cdr3_nt: TGTGCCAGTTCCGGGGGAGAGGAGCAGTACTTC; cdr3_aa: CASSGGEEQYF; clone_size: NA; v_call: TRBV19; j_call: TRBJ2-7; d_call: NA
cdr3_nt: TGTGCCAGCAGCCCCCCCCATAGGATCGGGGAGCTGTTTTTT; cdr3_aa: CASSPPHRIGELFF; clone_size: NA; v_call: TRBV14; j_call: TRBJ2-2; d_call: NA
cdr3_nt: TGTGCCAGCAGCTCCGCGGTAGAAAACACTGAAGCTTTCTTT; cdr3_aa: CASSSAVENTEAFF; clone_size: NA; v_call: TRBV7-9; j_call: TRBJ1-1; d_call: NA
cdr3_nt: TGTGCCAGCAGCCAAGGGGTCCTAGCGGGAGTAAATGAGCAGTTCTTC; cdr3_aa: CASSQGVLAGVNEQFF; clone_size: NA; v_call: TRBV14; j_call: TRBJ2-1; d_call: TRBD2
cdr3_nt: TGCAGCGTCGGGACTAGCGGGGGGGCAGATACGCAGTATTTT; cdr3_aa: CSVGTSGGADTQYF; clone_size: NA; v_call: TRBV29-1; j_call: TRBJ2-3; d_call: TRBD2
cdr3_nt: TGTGCTGAACTTTCAGGGGCTACCGGGGAGCTGTTTTTT; cdr3_aa: CAELSGATGELFF; clone_size: NA; v_call: TRBV7-9; j_call: TRBJ2-2; d_call: NA
cdr3_nt: TGTGCCAGCAGTACACAACTGGGGGGCCCGGAGACCCAGTACTTC; cdr3_aa: CASSTQLGGPETQYF; clone_size: NA; v_call: TRBV28; j_call: TRBJ2-5; d_call: NA
cdr3_nt: TGTGCCAGCAGTGAACAAGCCCGGGAGCAGTTCTTC; cdr3_aa: CASSEQAREQFF; clone_size: few; v_call: TRBV6-1; j_call: TRBJ2-1; d_call: NA
cdr3_nt: TGTGCCAGCAGCTCCGCCGGGATAGATCAAGAGACCCAGTACTTC; cdr3_aa: CASSSAGIDQETQYF; clone_size: hyperexpanded; v_call: TRBV13; j_call: TRBJ2-5; d_call: NA
cdr3_nt: TGTGCCAGCAGATTAAGCGGAAGCTCCTACGAGCAGTACTTC; cdr3_aa: CASRLSGSSYEQYF; clone_size: NA; v_call: TRBV28; j_call: TRBJ2-7; d_call: NA
cdr3_nt: TGTGCCAGCAGCGGAGATGCGGGAGGTTACTCCTACAATGAGCAGTTCTTC; cdr3_aa: CASSGDAGGYSYNEQFF; clone_size: NA; v_call: TRBV7-9; j_call: TRBJ2-1; d_call: TRBD2
cdr3_nt: TGTGCCAGTAGTCCTCAGAGCGGGTGGGCCTACGAGCAGTACTTC; cdr3_aa: CASSPQSGWAYEQYF; clone_size: NA; v_call: TRBV19; j_call: TRBJ2-7; d_call: NA
cdr3_nt: TGTGCCAGCAGTTTTAAGTACGAGCAGTACTTC; cdr3_aa: CASSFKYEQYF; clone_size: NA; v_call: TRBV28; j_call: TRBJ2-7; d_call: NA
cdr3_nt: TGTGCCACCAGCAGAGCAACCTTAGCGGGGGACTCCTACGAGCAGTACTTC; cdr3_aa: CATSRATLAGDSYEQYF; clone_size: few; v_call: TRBV15; j_call: TRBJ2-7; d_call: TRBD2
cdr3_nt: TGTGCCAGCAGCCCAGCGGGAGAGGCCCTGGAGACCCAGTACTTC; cdr3_aa: CASSPAGEALETQYF; clone_size: NA; v_call: TRBV4-2; j_call: TRBJ2-5; d_call: TRBD2
cdr3_nt: TGTGCCAGCAGTTTATCCTGGGGGTTTAATAATGAGCAGTTCTTC; cdr3_aa: CASSLSWGFNNEQFF; clone_size: NA; v_call: TRBV27; j_call: TRBJ2-1; d_call: NA
cdr3_nt: TGTGCCAGCAGTTTTGTGGCGGGAGGCAAAAATGAGCAGTTCTTC; cdr3_aa: CASSFVAGGKNEQFF; clone_size: NA; v_call: TRBV28; j_call: TRBJ2-1; d_call: TRBD2
cdr3_nt: TGTGCCAGCAGCCACTTCACCGGAGAAATCTACAATGAGCAGTTCTTC; cdr3_aa: CASSHFTGEIYNEQFF; clone_size: NA; v_call: TRBV7-9; j_call: TRBJ2-1; d_call: NA
cdr3_nt: TGCGCCAGCAGCCAAGGGGTGGTCACCGGGGAGCTGTTTTTT; cdr3_aa: CASSQGVVTGELFF; clone_size: NA; v_call: TRBV7-7; j_call: TRBJ2-2; d_call: NA
cdr3_nt: TGTGCCAGCAGTCCCGGAACTGAAGCCTTCTTT; cdr3_aa: CASSPGTEAFF; clone_size: NA; v_call: TRBV5-8; j_call: TRBJ1-1; d_call: NA
cdr3_nt: TGCGCCAGCAGCCAAGATACAAGCGGGGGGGCAAGTGAGCAGTTCTTC; cdr3_aa: CASSQDTSGGASEQFF; clone_size: NA; v_call: TRBV4-3; j_call: TRBJ2-1; d_call: TRBD2
cdr3_nt: TGTGCCAGCTGGGGACACACCGAGAACACTGAAGCTTTCTTT; cdr3_aa: CASWGHTENTEAFF; clone_size: NA; v_call: TRBV25-1; j_call: TRBJ1-1; d_call: NA
cdr3_nt: TGTGCCAGCAGTTACTCGCAGGGCTACGAGCAGTACTTC; cdr3_aa: CASSYSQGYEQYF; clone_size: NA; v_call: TRBV6-5; j_call: TRBJ2-7; d_call: NA
cdr3_nt: TGTGCCAGCAGGAACTGGGACTCCTACGAGCAGTACTTC; cdr3_aa: CASRNWDSYEQYF; clone_size: medium-sized; v_call: TRBV27; j_call: TRBJ2-7; d_call: NA